One TCR beta chain is described in this entry. Using immunoSEQ multiplex PCR, the repertoire was profiled, and TCRdb retains in-frame clones only, with some absent. The repertoire includes 150,000 to 200,000 clones, 90% to 95% of them detected once, and roughly 1.2% sits in the top ten. This sample stems from a study of T cell responses to AZD1222 COVID-19 vaccine. This receptor was identified in an adult who received the AZD1222 COVID-19 vaccine. The source was peripheral blood, collected 28 days after the second AZD1222 dose.

CDR3 sequence: CASRFGDEQFF. In nucleotides, the CDR3 is TGTGCCAGTAGGTTTGGGGATGAGCAGTTCTTC. This chain connects TRBV19 to TRBJ2-1; D gene unclear. CDR3 length: 11 amino acids. V was pared by 6 bases and J by 8 bases, with 8 bases between. Per the germline V gene, CDR1 is LNHDA and CDR2 is SQIVND (reference sequence).